The entry below describes one T cell receptor (beta chain). The target antigen is unknown. Germline V gives CDR1 MNHEY, CDR2 SVGAGI. V was clipped by 7 bases and J by 5 bases; unmatched bases: 1. The CDR3 spans 11 residues. The data were obtained in a study of long-term antiretroviral therapy in people with HIV. Study-wide results and caveats: Missing from the dataset were any data on ART adherence, viral resistance or therapy changes.

This was the immunoSEQ v3.0 assay at survey level. Per sample, sequencing targeted roughly 40,000-55,000 T-cell genomes. This table comes from immunoSEQ multiplex PCR, and its TCRdb copy is limited to in-frame clones, with some not included. The table lists more than 20,000 clones, about 86% of them singletons. The sample consisted of unsorted PBMCs, taken 2.7 years after starting antiretroviral therapy. The chain joins TRBV6-5 to TRBJ1-1, with 7 bases that match TRBD1. This sequence originates from a man aged 40-49 years with HIV. The CDR3 is CASTGGTEAFF. CDR3 nucleotide sequence: TGTGCCAGCACAGGGGGAACTGAAGCTTTCTTT.